This T cell receptor (beta chain) is drawn from a study of OX40 agonist ivuxolimab in advanced cancers. The overall study: All patients had ivuxolimab intravenously every 2 weeks at 0.01 to 10 mg/kg. Whole-study results and caveats: More expanded clones were found, on average, in CD8+ than in CD4+ T cells.

The CDR3 is 16 residues long. Trimming removed 4 bases from V and 7 bases from J; junction bases left unmatched: 11. Per the germline V gene, CDR1 is MNHNS and CDR2 is SASEGT. Comments on this clone: The antigen is undetermined.

Assay: immunoSEQ multiplex PCR; the TCRdb copy retains only in-frame clones and omits some. The table lists 30,000 to 45,000 clones, around four fifths of them singletons. This rearrangement joins TRBV6-1 to TRBJ1-4; TRBD1 aligns across 8 bases. The clonotype comes from an adult with an advanced solid tumor such as melanoma, head and neck, liver or kidney cancer. The sequences come from CD4+ or CD8+ T cells sorted from blood, collected in a trial of the OX40 agonist ivuxolimab. The DNA of the CDR3 is TGTGCCAGCAGTGGCAAGCGACAGGGGCCGGCTGAAAAACTGTTTTTT. Translated: CASSGKRQGPAEKLFF.